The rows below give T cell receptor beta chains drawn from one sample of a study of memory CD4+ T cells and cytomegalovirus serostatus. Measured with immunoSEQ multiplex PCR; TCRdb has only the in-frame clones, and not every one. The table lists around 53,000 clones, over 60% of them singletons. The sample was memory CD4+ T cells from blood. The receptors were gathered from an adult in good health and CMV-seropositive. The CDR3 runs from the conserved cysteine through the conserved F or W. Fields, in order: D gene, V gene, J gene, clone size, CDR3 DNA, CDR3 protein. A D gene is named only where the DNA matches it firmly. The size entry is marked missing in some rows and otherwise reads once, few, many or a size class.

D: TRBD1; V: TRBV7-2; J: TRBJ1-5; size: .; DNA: TGTGCCAGCAGCCCATTTACAGGGGGACGCAATCAGCCCCAGCATTTT; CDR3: CASSPFTGGRNQPQHF
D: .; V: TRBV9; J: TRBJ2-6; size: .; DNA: TGTGCCAGCAGCGTAGCTGGGGCCAACGTCCTGACTTTC; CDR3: CASSVAGANVLTF
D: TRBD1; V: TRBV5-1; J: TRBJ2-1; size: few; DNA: TGCGCCAGCAGCGGGACAGGGAATGAGCAGTTCTTC; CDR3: CASSGTGNEQFF
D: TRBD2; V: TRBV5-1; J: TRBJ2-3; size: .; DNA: TGCGCCAGCAGAAAATCATTGGGAGGGGATACGCAGTATTTT; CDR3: CASRKSLGGDTQYF
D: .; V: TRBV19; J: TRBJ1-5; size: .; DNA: TGTGCCAGTAGTATATCGGGGGGGGGTAGCAATCAGCCCCAGCATTTT; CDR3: CASSISGGGSNQPQHF
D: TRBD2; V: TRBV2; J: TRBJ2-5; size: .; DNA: TGTGCCAGCAGGGTAGCGGGGGAGACCCAGTACTTC; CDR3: CASRVAGETQYF
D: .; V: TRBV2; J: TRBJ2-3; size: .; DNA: TGTGCCAGCAGTTCCAGGGCGGTTCTCGCAGATACGCAGTATTTT; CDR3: CASSSRAVLADTQYF
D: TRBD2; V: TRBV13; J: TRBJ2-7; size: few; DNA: TGTGCCAGCAGCCGACTAGCGGGAGGAAAGGCGAACTACGAGCAGTACTTC; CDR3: CASSRLAGGKANYEQYF
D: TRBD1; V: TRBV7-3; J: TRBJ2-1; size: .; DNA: TGTGCCAGCAGCTTAGGGGACAGGGTCAATGAGCAGTTCTTC; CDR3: CASSLGDRVNEQFF
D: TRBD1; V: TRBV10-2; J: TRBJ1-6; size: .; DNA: TGCGCCAGCAGTAAACCGGGACAGAATAATTCACCCCTCCACTTT; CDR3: CASSKPGQNNSPLHF
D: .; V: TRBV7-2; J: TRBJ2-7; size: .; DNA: TGTGCCAGCAGCTTATACCAGGGTCGGTACGAGCAGTACTTC; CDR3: CASSLYQGRYEQYF
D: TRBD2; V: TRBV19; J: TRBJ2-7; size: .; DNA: TGTGCCAGTAGTACAATGACTAGCGGGAGTCGCGAGCAGTACTTC; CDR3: CASSTMTSGSREQYF
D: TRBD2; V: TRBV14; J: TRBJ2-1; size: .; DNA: TGTGCCAGCAGCCAAGATTGGGGACTAGCGGGAGGGCGTTGGAATGAGCAGTTCTTC; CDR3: CASSQDWGLAGGRWNEQFF
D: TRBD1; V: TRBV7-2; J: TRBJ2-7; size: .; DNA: TGTGCCAGCAGGTCCGGACAGGATTACGAGCAGTACTTC; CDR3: CASRSGQDYEQYF
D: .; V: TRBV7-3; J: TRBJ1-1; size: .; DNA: TGTGCCAGCAGCTCTGGCCCGAACACTGAAGCTTTCTTT; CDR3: CASSSGPNTEAFF
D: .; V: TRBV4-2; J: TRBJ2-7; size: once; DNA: TGTGCCAGCAGCCAAGGGGGGCATTTTGGGGAGGCGGACCTCTACGAGCAGTACTTC; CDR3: CASSQGGHFGEADLYEQYF
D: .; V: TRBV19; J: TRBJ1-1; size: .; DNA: TGTGCCAGTAGTGAAACAGGACGAAGGTTGAACACTGAAGCTTTCTTT; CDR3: CASSETGRRLNTEAFF
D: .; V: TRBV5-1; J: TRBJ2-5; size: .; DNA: TGCGCCAGCAAGACTACGGGGCAAGAGACCCAGTACTTC; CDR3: CASKTTGQETQYF
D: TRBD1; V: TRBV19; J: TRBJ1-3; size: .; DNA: TGTGCCAGTAGTCGGGGACAGGGCGGAGGAAACACCATATATTTT; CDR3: CASSRGQGGGNTIYF
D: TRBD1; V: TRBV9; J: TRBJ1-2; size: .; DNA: TGTGCCAGCAGCCCCGACAGGGTAAAGGGCTACACCTTC; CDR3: CASSPDRVKGYTF
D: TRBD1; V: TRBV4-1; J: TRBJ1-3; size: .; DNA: TGCGCCAGCAGCACAACCGGGACAGGGGCTGGAAACACCATATATTTT; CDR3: CASSTTGTGAGNTIYF
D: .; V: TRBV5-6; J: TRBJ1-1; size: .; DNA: TGTGCCAGCAGCTTGCCACTCGGGGCCAACACTGAAGCTTTCTTT; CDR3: CASSLPLGANTEAFF
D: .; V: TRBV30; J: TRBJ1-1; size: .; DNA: TGTGCCTGGAGTACACAGAGTGAAGCTTTCTTT; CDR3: CAWSTQSEAFF
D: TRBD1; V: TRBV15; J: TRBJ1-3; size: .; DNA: TGTGCCACCAGCAGAGAGGGACAGGGGGGAAACACCATATATTTT; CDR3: CATSREGQGGNTIYF
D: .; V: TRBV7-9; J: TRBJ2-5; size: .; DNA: TGTGCCAGCAGCTCCAGCCCCACGAGGACCCAGTACTTC; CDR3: CASSSSPTRTQYF
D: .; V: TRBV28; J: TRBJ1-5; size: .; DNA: TGTGCCAGCAGTTTAAGAGGGGAAGGGCAGCCCCAGCATTTT; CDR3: CASSLRGEGQPQHF
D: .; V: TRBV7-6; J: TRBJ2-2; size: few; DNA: TGTGCCAGCAGCTTAGTGGGCGAAACCGGGGAGCTGTTTTTT; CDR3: CASSLVGETGELFF
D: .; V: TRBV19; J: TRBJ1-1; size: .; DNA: TGTGCCAGTAGTATTCAAGAGAGGGTGTCGGCTTTCTTT; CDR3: CASSIQERVSAFF
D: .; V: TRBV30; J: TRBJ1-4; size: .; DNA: TGTGCCTGGAGATATGACGAAAAACTGTTTTTT; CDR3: CAWRYDEKLFF
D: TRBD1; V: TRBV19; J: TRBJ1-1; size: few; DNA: TGTGCCAGCCTGACCAGGGGGAGCACTGAAGCTTTCTTT; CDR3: CASLTRGSTEAFF
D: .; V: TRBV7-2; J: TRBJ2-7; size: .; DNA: TGTGCCAGCAGCCCTTCCTACGAGCAGTACTTC; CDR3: CASSPSYEQYF
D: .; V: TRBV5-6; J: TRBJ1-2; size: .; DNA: TGTGCCAGCAGCCGTGCGGCAGGCTACTATGGCTACACCTTC; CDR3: CASSRAAGYYGYTF
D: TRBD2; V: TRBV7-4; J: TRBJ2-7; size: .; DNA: TGTGCCAGCAGCCTGGGCGCGAGGGCTAGCGGGGGGCACAGTCGTCACGAGCAGTACTTC; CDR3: CASSLGARASGGHSRHEQYF
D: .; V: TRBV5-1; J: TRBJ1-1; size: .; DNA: TGCGCCAGCAGCTCCCGGGGTCGGAGCGTAAGTGGCACTGAAGCTTTCTTT; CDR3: CASSSRGRSVSGTEAFF
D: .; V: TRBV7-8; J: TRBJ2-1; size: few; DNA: TGTGCCAGCAGCTTTCCAGCGGCGGGGCAGTTCTTC; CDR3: CASSFPAAGQFF
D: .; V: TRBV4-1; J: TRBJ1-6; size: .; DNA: TGCGCCAGCAGCCAAGAGGAGAAGGGGGGGAGACCCCTCCACTTT; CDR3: CASSQEEKGGRPLHF
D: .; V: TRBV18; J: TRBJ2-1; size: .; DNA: TGTGCCAGCTCACCACCGAACAGTCAAGACAATGAGCAGTTCTTC; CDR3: CASSPPNSQDNEQFF
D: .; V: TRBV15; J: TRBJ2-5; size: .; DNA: TGTGCCACCAGCGTCACGGGCCGGTCGTTGGAGACCCAGTACTTC; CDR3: CATSVTGRSLETQYF
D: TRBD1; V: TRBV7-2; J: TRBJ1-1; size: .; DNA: TGTGCCAGCAGCGATGCAGGGGGCGTCACTGAAGCTTTCTTT; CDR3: CASSDAGGVTEAFF